These 4 T cell receptor beta chains share one sample of origin, sequenced in a study of blood T cell repertoires in COVID-19. Repertoires were generated with immunoSEQ multiplex PCR, while TCRdb's copy carries only in-frame clones and drops some. The sample includes more than 70,000 clones, 90% of them seen just once. The source material was peripheral blood. These receptors were obtained from a woman of 80 years or more with acute or convalescent COVID-19.

J is TRBJ2-3 and V is TRBV5-4, with TRBD1 as a possible D gene (6 bases). The CDR3 has 14 residues. Germline values: CDR1 SGHNT, CDR2 YYREEE (reference sequence). The ends were cut back, 4 bases at V and 3 bases at J, with 12 bases in the middle. DNA for the CDR3: TGTGCCAGCAGCGGAGCAGGGACAACAGATACGCAGTATTTT. Protein sequence: CASSGAGTTDTQYF. The full variable domain, with the rest looked up from reference TRBV5-4 and TRBJ2-3, is ETGVTQSPTHLIKTRGQQVTLRCSSQSGHNTVSWYQQALGQGPQFIFQYYREEENGRGNFPPRFSGLQFPNYSSELNVNALELDDSALYLCASSGAGTTDTQYFGPGTRLTVL.

The J gene is TRBJ1-3, the V gene TRBV3-1 (or the pseudogene TRBV3-2); D is possibly TRBD1 (5 bases). The V gene's germline CDR1 is LGHDT and CDR2 YNNKEL (reference sequence). CDR3 size: 16 residues. V lost 4 bases and J 0 bases, leaving 13 bases between the germline ends. The CDR3, as DNA: TGTGCCAGCAGCCGTCTATCGCAGGGCTCTGGAAACACCATATATTTT. Protein sequence: CASSRLSQGSGNTIYF.

The V gene is TRBV7-9, the J gene TRBJ2-2; TRBD1 aligns across 10 bases. The germline V gene has CDR1 SEHNR and CDR2 FQNEAQ (reference sequence). The CDR3 is made up of 15 amino acids. The V segment lost 5 bases and the J segment 3 bases; nucleotides outside the gene matches: 3. This CDR3 reads CASSPGTGDTGELFF. Written as DNA, the CDR3 is TGTGCCAGCAGCCCCGGGACAGGGGACACCGGGGAGCTGTTTTTT. Using reference TRBV7-9 and TRBJ2-2 for the parts outside the CDR3, the full variable domain is DTGVSQNPRHKITKRGQNVTFRCDPISEHNRLYWYRQTLGQGPEFLTYFQNEAQLEKSRLLSDRFSAERPKGSFSTLEIQRTEQGDSAMYLCASSPGTGDTGELFFGEGSRLTVL.

The chain has TRBV7-2 and TRBJ2-7; tentative D call: TRBD2 (6 bases). V shed 1 base and J shed 7 bases, with 14 bases lying between them. CDR1 and CDR2 (germline): SGHTA, FQGNSA. The CDR3 is made up of 14 amino acids. DNA for the CDR3: TGTGCCAGCAGCTTAGACTGGCTCGCGGGGGAGCAGTACTTC. As protein: CASSLDWLAGEQYF. Using reference TRBV7-2 and TRBJ2-7 for the parts outside the CDR3, the full variable domain is GAGVSQSPSNKVTEKGKDVELRCDPISGHTALYWYRQSLGQGLEFLIYFQGNSAPDKSGLPSDRFSAERTGGSVSTLTIQRTQQEDSAVYLCASSLDWLAGEQYFGPGTRLTVT.